This TCR beta chain derives from a study of shared clonotypes between healthy human individuals. As for the study in general: The study enrolled a couple of women and a few men aged 18 to 49. Each donor's CD8 memory used one plate, CD8 naive two, each CD4 subset three.

The method was immunoSEQ multiplex PCR; TCRdb's version includes in-frame clones alone and lacks a portion of them. The table records 560,000 or so clones, roughly 96% of them present only once. Positive CCR7 selection of CD45RO-negative cells yielded the naive CD8 cells, and terminally differentiated effector memory CD45RA+ cells were excluded. The V and J ends lost 7 bases and 8 bases, in that order; junction bases with no gene match: 2. The CDR3 totals 10 residues. Per germline, CDR1 DFQATT and CDR2 SNEGSKA (reference sequence). The chain is built from TRBV20-1 and TRBJ1-5, with 7 bases that match TRBD1. Sequenced input: naive CD8+ T cells sorted from blood. This receptor was identified in a woman in her 30s in good health. As DNA, the CDR3 is TGCAGTGGCAGGGGGAAGCCCCAGCATTTT. Translating it yields CSGRGKPQHF.